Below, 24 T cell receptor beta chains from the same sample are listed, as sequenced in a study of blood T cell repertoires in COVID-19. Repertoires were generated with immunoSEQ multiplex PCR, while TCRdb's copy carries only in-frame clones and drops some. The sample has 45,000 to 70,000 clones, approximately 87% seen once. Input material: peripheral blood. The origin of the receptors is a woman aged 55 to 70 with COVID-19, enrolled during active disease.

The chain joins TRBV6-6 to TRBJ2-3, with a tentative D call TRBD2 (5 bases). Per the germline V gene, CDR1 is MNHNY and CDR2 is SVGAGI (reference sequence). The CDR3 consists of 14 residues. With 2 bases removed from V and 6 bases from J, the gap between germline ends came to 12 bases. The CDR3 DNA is TGTGCCAGCAGTTACGGAAGGGCTAGCGATACGCAGTATTTT. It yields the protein CASSYGRASDTQYF.

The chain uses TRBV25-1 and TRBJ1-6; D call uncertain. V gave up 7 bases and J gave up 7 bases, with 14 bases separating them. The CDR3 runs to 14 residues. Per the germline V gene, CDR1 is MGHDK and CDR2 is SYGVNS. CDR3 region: CASTRGGKNSPLHF. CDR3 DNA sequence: TGTGCCAGCACCCGGGGAGGGAAGAATTCACCCCTCCACTTT.

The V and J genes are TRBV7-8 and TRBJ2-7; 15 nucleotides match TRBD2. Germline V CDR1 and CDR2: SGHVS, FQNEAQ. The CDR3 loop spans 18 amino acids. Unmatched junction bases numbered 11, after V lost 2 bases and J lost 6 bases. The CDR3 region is CASSLRGRTSGRAPEQYF. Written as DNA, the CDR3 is TGTGCCAGCAGCTTACGCGGGAGGACTAGCGGGAGGGCCCCCGAGCAGTACTTC.

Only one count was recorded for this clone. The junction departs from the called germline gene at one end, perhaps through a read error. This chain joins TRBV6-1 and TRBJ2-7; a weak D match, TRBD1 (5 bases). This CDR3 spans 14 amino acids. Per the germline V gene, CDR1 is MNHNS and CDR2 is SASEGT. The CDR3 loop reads CASREVGQDNEQYF. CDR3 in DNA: TGTGCCAGCAGGGAAGTAGGACAAGATAACGAGCAGTACTTC.

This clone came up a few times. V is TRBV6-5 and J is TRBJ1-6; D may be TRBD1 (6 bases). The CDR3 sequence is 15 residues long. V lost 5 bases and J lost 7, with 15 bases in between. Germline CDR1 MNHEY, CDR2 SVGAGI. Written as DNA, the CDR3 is TGTGCCAGCAGTCCGATCGGGAGGGGGAATTCACCCCTCCACTTT. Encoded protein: CASSPIGRGNSPLHF.

The CDR3 nucleotides read TGTGCCAGCTCCCGGGAACAGGGGATCACTGAAGCTTTCTTT. Its protein product is CASSREQGITEAFF. The V and J genes are TRBV18 and TRBJ1-1; 7 positions agree with TRBD1. Germline trimming cut 6 bases from V and 4 bases from J; bases unmatched to any gene: 8. The germline V gene has CDR1 KGHSH and CDR2 LQKENI. The CDR3 is 14 amino acids.

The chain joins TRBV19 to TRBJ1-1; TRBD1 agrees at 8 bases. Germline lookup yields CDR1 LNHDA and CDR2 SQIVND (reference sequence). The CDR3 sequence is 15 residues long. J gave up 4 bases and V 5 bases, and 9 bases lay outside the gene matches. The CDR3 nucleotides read TGTGCCAGTAGTCCTACCCGGACAGGGACCACTGAAGCTTTCTTT. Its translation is CASSPTRTGTTEAFF. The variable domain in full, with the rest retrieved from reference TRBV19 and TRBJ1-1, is DGGITQSPKYLFRKEGQNVTLSCEQNLNHDAMYWYRQDPGQGLRLIYYSQIVNDFQKGDIAEGYSVSREKKESFPLTVTSAQKNPTAFYLCASSPTRTGTTEAFFGQGTRLTVV.

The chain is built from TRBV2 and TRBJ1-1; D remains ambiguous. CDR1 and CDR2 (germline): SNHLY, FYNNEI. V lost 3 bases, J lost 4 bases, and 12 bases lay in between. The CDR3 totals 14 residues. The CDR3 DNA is TGTGCCAGCAGTGACCTTGCCCGGAGCACTGAAGCTTTCTTT. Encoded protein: CASSDLARSTEAFF.

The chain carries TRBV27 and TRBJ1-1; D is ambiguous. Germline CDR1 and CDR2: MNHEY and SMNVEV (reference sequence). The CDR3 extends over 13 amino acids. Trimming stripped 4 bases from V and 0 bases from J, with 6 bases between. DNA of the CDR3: TGTGCCAGCAGTTCCCCATTGAACACTGAAGCTTTCTTT. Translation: CASSSPLNTEAFF.

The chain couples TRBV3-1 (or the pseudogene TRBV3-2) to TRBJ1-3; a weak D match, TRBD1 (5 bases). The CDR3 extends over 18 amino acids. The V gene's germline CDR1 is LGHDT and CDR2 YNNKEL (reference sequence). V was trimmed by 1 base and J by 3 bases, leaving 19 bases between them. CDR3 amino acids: CASSQVGLGQGNGNTIYF. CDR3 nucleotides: TGTGCCAGCAGCCAAGTCGGTTTGGGGCAGGGTAATGGAAACACCATATATTTT.

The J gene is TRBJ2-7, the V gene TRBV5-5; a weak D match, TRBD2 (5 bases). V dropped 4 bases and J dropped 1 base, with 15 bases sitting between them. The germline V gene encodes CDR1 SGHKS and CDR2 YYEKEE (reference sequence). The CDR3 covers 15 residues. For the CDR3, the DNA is TGTGCCAGCAGCCTGAGACCCGAGGGTTCCTACGAGCAGTACTTC. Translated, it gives CASSLRPEGSYEQYF.

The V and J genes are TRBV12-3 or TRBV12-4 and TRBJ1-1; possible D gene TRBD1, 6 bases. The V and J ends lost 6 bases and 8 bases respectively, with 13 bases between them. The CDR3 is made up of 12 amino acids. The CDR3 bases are TGTGCCAGCAGGGGGGGGCTGAGGGAAGCTTTCTTT. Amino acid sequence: CASRGGLREAFF.

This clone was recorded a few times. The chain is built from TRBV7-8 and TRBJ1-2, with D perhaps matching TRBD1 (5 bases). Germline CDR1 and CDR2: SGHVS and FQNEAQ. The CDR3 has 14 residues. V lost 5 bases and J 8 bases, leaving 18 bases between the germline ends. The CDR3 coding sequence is TGTGCCAGCAGCCGCTCTCAGGGCCTGGGGGGCTACACCTTC. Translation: CASSRSQGLGGYTF.

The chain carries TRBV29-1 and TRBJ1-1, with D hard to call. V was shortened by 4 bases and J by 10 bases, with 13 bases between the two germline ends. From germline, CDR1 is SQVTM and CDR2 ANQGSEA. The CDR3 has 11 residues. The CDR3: CSVGTEEGAFF. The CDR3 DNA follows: TGCAGCGTTGGGACCGAGGAGGGAGCTTTCTTT.

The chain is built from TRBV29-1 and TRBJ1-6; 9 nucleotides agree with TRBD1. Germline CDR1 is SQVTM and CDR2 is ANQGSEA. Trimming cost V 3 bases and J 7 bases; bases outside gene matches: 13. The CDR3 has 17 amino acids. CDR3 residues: CSVDRDRVFPRNSPLHF. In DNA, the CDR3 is TGCAGCGTTGATCGGGACAGGGTTTTTCCTCGGAATTCACCCCTCCACTTT. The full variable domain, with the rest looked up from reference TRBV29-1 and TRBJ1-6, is SAVISQKPSRDICQRGTSLTIQCQVDSQVTMMFWYRQQPGQSLTLIATANQGSEATYESGFVIDKFPISRPNLTFSTLTVSNMSPEDSSIYLCSVDRDRVFPRNSPLHFGNGTRLTVT.

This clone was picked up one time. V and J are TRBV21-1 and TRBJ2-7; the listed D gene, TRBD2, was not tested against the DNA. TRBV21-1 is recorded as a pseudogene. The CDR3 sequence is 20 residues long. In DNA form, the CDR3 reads TGTGCCAGCAGCAAGCCTCCTTCTGGGGGGCCGGGACTAGCGGCCTACGAGCAGTACTTC. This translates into CASSKPPSGGPGLAAYEQYF.

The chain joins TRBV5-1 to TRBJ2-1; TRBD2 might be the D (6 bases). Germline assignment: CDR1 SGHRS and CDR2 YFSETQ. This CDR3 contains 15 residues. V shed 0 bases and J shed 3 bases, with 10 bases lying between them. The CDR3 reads CASSLDPGVYNEQFF. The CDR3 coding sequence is TGCGCCAGCAGCTTGGATCCGGGAGTCTACAATGAGCAGTTCTTC.

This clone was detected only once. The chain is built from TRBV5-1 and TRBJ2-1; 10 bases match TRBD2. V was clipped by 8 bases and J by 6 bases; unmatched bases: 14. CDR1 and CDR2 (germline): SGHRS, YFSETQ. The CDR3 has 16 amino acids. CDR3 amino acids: CASKLPSGSIVNEQFF. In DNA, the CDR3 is TGCGCCAGTAAACTTCCTAGCGGGAGTATTGTCAATGAGCAGTTCTTC.

The CDR3 region has the DNA TGTGCCAGCAGACCGGGGGTCTACGAGCAGTACTTC. Its protein product is CASRPGVYEQYF. This chain uses TRBV2 with TRBJ2-7, with D perhaps TRBD2 (6 bases). The CDR3 loop spans 12 amino acids. V was cut by 6 bases and J by 3 bases, with 9 bases left in between. CDR1 and CDR2 from the germline V gene are SNHLY and FYNNEI. Filled out from reference TRBV2 and TRBJ2-7, the complete variable domain reads EPEVTQTPSHQVTQMGQEVILRCVPISNHLYFYWYRQILGQKVEFLVSFYNNEISEKSEIFDDQFSVERPDGSNFTLKIRSTKLEDSAMYFCASRPGVYEQYFGPGTRLTVT.

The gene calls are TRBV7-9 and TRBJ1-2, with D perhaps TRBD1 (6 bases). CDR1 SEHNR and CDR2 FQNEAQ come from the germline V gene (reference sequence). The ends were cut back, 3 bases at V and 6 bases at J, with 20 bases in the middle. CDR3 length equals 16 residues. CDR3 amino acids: CASSFPGLTGTNGYTF. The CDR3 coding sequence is TGTGCCAGCAGCTTCCCCGGGCTTACAGGGACCAATGGCTACACCTTC. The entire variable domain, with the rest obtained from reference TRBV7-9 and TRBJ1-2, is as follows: DTGVSQNPRHKITKRGQNVTFRCDPISEHNRLYWYRQTLGQGPEFLTYFQNEAQLEKSRLLSDRFSAERPKGSFSTLEIQRTEQGDSAMYLCASSFPGLTGTNGYTFGSGTRLTVV.

CDR3 sequence (DNA): TGTGCCAGCAGTTTATACAGACTAGCAGGCTCCTACGAGCAGTACTTC. This codes for CASSLYRLAGSYEQYF. The genes are TRBV28 and TRBJ2-7, with 7 nucleotides matching TRBD2. V shed 1 base, J shed 0 bases, and the junction held 6 bases outside the gene matches. The CDR3 loop spans 16 amino acids. Germline V CDR1 and CDR2: MDHEN, SYDVKM.

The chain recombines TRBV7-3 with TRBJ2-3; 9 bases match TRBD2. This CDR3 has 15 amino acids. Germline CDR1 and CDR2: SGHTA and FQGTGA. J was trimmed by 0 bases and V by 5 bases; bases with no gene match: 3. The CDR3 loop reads CASSRAGGSTDTQYF. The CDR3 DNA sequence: TGTGCCAGCAGCAGAGCGGGAGGCAGCACAGATACGCAGTATTTT.

The CDR3 nucleotides read TGTGCCAGCAGGGGGGGAAGCTCCTACGAGCAGTACTTC. It translates to CASRGGSSYEQYF. The chain uses TRBV2 and TRBJ2-7, with D maybe TRBD2 (6 bases). Germline lookup yields CDR1 SNHLY and CDR2 FYNNEI. The V end was cut by 6 bases, the J end by 0 bases, with 9 bases between. This CDR3 spans 13 amino acids.

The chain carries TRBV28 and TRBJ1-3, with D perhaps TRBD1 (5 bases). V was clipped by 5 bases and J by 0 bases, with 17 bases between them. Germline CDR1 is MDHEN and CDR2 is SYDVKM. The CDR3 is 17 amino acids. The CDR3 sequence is CASSGPRRGRSGNTIYF. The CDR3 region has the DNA TGTGCCAGCAGTGGACCTCGTAGGGGCCGCTCTGGAAACACCATATATTTT.